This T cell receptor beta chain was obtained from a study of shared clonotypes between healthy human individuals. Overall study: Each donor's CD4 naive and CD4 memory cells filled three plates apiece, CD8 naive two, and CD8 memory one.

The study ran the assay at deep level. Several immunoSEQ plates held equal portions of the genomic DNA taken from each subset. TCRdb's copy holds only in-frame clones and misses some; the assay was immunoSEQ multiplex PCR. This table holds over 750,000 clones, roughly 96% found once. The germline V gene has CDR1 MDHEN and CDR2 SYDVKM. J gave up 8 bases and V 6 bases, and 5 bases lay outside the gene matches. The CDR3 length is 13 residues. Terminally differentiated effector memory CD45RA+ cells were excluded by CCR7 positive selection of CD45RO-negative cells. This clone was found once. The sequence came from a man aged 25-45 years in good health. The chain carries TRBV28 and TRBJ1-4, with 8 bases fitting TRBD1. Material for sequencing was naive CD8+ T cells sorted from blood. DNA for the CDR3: TGTGCCAGCAGGAGACAGGGGAACGAAAAACTGTTTTTT. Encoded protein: CASRRQGNEKLFF.